Presented here are 25 T cell receptor beta chains from one specimen sequenced in a study of blood T cell repertoires in COVID-19. Clones were read by immunoSEQ multiplex PCR, and TCRdb kept only the in-frame ones, dropping some. This sample has about 240,000 clones, with around 85% found just once. Sequenced input: PBMCs or T cells enriched from blood (not recorded which). The receptors originated from a woman aged 40 to 55 with acute COVID-19.

This chain joins TRBV5-1 and TRBJ2-7; 10 bases agree with TRBD2. Losses at the gene ends were 4 bases for V and 4 bases for J; bases not matched to a gene: 8. CDR1 is SGHRS and CDR2 is YFSETQ in the germline V gene. The CDR3 runs 15 residues. CDR3 nucleotide sequence: TGCGCCAGCAGCGCAAGCCCGGGACTAGCGTACGAGCAGTACTTC. Translated: CASSASPGLAYEQYF.

The V gene is TRBV10-3, the J gene TRBJ2-3; 8 bases agree with TRBD1. J lost 6 bases, V lost 8 bases, and 10 bases had no gene match. Looked up from germline, CDR1 is ENHRY and CDR2 is SYGVKD. CDR3 size: 14 residues. CDR3 region: CAIGQGAVGDTQYF. The CDR3 coding sequence is TGTGCCATCGGGCAGGGGGCCGTGGGCGATACGCAGTATTTT.

This clone was observed once. J is TRBJ2-3 and V is TRBV5-1, with TRBD1 matching 7 bases. The ends lost 2 bases at V and 1 base at J; junction bases unmatched: 4. The germline V gene encodes CDR1 SGHRS and CDR2 YFSETQ. This CDR3 has 15 residues. This CDR3 reads CASSLQGPRTDTQYF. The CDR3 DNA follows: TGCGCCAGCAGCTTACAGGGGCCCCGCACAGATACGCAGTATTTT.

The chain recombines TRBV6-2 or TRBV6-3 with TRBJ1-2, with 7 positions matching TRBD1. The CDR3 consists of 15 residues. Trimming took 1 base from V and 5 from J; bases not matched to a gene: 7. From germline, CDR1 is MNHEY and CDR2 SVGEGT. The CDR3 bases are TGTGCCAGCAGTTACTTAGGGGACAGAGATTATGGCTACACCTTC. The encoded protein is CASSYLGDRDYGYTF.

The chain recombines TRBV24-1 with TRBJ1-5, with 8 bases identical to TRBD1. Germline V lookup: CDR1 KGHDR, CDR2 SFDVKD. There are 14 residues in the CDR3. With V trimmed by 4 bases and J by 11 bases, 9 bases remained unmatched. The CDR3 sequence is CATSDQGQAEAQHF. CDR3 DNA sequence: TGTGCCACCAGTGACCAGGGACAGGCCGAGGCCCAGCATTTT.

The chain is built from TRBV2 and TRBJ2-2; maybe TRBD1 (6 bases). Germline V lookup: CDR1 SNHLY, CDR2 FYNNEI. The CDR3 is 20 residues long. V lost 0 bases and J lost 0, with 20 bases in between. The CDR3, as DNA: TGTGCCAGCAGTGAAGCGCAAACGTTTCAGGGGTCAGCGAACACCGGGGAGCTGTTTTTT. Translating gives CASSEAQTFQGSANTGELFF. Full variable domain (rest looked up from reference TRBV2 and TRBJ2-2): EPEVTQTPSHQVTQMGQEVILRCVPISNHLYFYWYRQILGQKVEFLVSFYNNEISEKSEIFDDQFSVERPDGSNFTLKIRSTKLEDSAMYFCASSEAQTFQGSANTGELFFGEGSRLTVL.

The J gene is TRBJ2-2, the V gene TRBV5-1, with 8 positions matching TRBD2. Unmatched junction bases numbered 3, after V lost 0 bases and J lost 8 bases. This CDR3 is 14 amino acids long. CDR1 SGHRS and CDR2 YFSETQ come from the germline V gene. CDR3 sequence (DNA): TGCGCCAGCAGCTTGGAGGCTAGCGGGGGGGAGCTGTTTTTT. This gives the protein CASSLEASGGELFF.

The count of this clone is one. CDR3 protein: CASSANLRGSSYNEQFF. The CDR3 DNA is TGTGCCAGCAGCGCGAACCTACGGGGGAGCTCCTACAATGAGCAGTTCTTC. The rearrangement links TRBV9 to TRBJ2-1, with a possible D match to TRBD2 (6 bases). Germline assignment: CDR1 SGDLS and CDR2 YYNGEE. This CDR3 is built from 17 residues. Deletions cut 3 bases from V and 0 bases from J, with 16 bases between.

This chain uses TRBV5-6 with TRBJ2-1, with 9 bases identical to TRBD1. Germline CDR1 is SGHDT and CDR2 is YYEEEE. V gave up 4 bases and J gave up 5 bases; unmatched junction bases: 4. The CDR3 loop spans 14 amino acids. CDR3 sequence (DNA): TGTGCCAGCAGCAGGACAGGGGCCCACAATGAGCAGTTCTTC. Its translation is CASSRTGAHNEQFF.

V usage is TRBV12-3 or TRBV12-4 and J usage is TRBJ2-7; D unclear. The CDR3 is 12 amino acids. Trimming cost V 6 bases and J 5 bases, with 11 bases left between them. The CDR3 coding sequence is TGTGCCAGCAGCCCGCGAGGTGACGAGCAGTACTTC. Protein sequence: CASSPRGDEQYF.

This rearrangement joins TRBV25-1 to TRBJ2-5; maybe TRBD2 (5 bases). The CDR3 spans 14 residues. The V gene lost 6 bases and the J gene lost 5 bases, with 16 bases spanning the gap. Per the germline V gene, CDR1 is MGHDK and CDR2 is SYGVNS. Here the CDR3 reads CASRDTVEVETQYF. CDR3 coding DNA: TGTGCCAGCAGGGATACGGTGGAGGTCGAGACCCAGTACTTC.

The chain has TRBV6-4 and TRBJ1-2; D is undetermined. Trimming took off 5 bases at V and 7 bases at J, with 17 bases between the two ends. Germline CDR1 reads MRHNA; CDR2 reads SNTAGT. This CDR3 is built from 14 residues. Written as DNA, the CDR3 is TGTGCCAGCAGTCGTCTCCACGCAGATGGTGGCTACACCTTC. Amino acid sequence: CASSRLHADGGYTF.

This clone showed up just once. The chain combines TRBV5-1 with TRBJ2-7; 7 bases map to TRBD2. Germline CDR1 SGHRS, CDR2 YFSETQ. This CDR3 is built from 13 residues. With V trimmed by 5 bases and J by 4 bases, 6 bases remained unmatched. CDR3 protein: CASSQVGGYEQYF. In nucleotides, the CDR3 is TGCGCCAGCAGTCAAGTGGGAGGGTACGAGCAGTACTTC.

The chain links TRBV7-3 to TRBJ2-1, with 7 nucleotides matching TRBD1. The CDR3 loop spans 14 amino acids. V lost 5 bases, J lost 8 bases, and 9 bases stayed unmatched. In germline, CDR1 is SGHTA, CDR2 FQGTGA. The CDR3 loop reads CASSNGQVSYEQFF. CDR3 sequence (DNA): TGTGCCAGCAGCAACGGACAGGTTTCCTATGAGCAGTTCTTC.

The rearrangement joins TRBV7-6 to TRBJ1-6; 11 nucleotides match TRBD1. Germline lookup yields CDR1 SGHVS and CDR2 FNYEAQ. V shed 9 bases and J 10 bases; nucleotides not matched to a gene: 5. This CDR3 has 13 residues. CDR3 loop: CASGTGGGSPLHF. CDR3 DNA sequence: TGTGCCAGTGGGACAGGGGGAGGATCACCCCTCCACTTT.

This clone was recorded once. The rearrangement uses TRBV7-6 and TRBJ2-7, with unresolved D. The CDR3 is 11 amino acids. CDR1 and CDR2 (germline): SGHVS, FNYEAQ. Trimming cost V 4 bases and J 6 bases, with 7 bases left between them. CDR3 region: CASSSSSEQYF. For the CDR3, the DNA is TGTGCCAGCAGCTCTAGTTCCGAGCAGTACTTC.

CDR3 coding DNA: TGTGCCAGCAGCCGGTCAGGGGTGAACTATGGCTACACCTTC. Protein product: CASSRSGVNYGYTF. The chain links TRBV14 to TRBJ1-2; possible D gene TRBD1, 6 bases. From germline, CDR1 is SGHDN and CDR2 FVKESK. The CDR3 contains 14 residues. Trimming shortened V by 4 bases and J by 2 bases, and 11 bases separated the two germline ends.

This clone appeared many times. This chain uses TRBV19 with TRBJ2-1; tentative D call: TRBD1 (6 bases). This CDR3 contains 15 residues. Trimming removed 3 bases at V and 6 bases at J, with 15 bases between. Germline CDR1 and CDR2: LNHDA and SQIVND (reference sequence). The CDR3 DNA is TGTGCCAGTAGTATTGGGGGCCTTGAGACCAATGAGCAGTTCTTC. It translates to CASSIGGLETNEQFF.

This clone occurred a few times. Different DNA sequences within this sample yield the same CDR3. The chain combines TRBV18 with TRBJ1-5, with D maybe TRBD1 (6 bases). V was pared by 1 base and J by 4 bases, with 8 bases between. Germline loops: CDR1 KGHSH, CDR2 LQKENI. The CDR3 runs to 14 residues. CDR3 coding DNA: TGTGCCAGCTCACCACGGCAGGGGAATCAGCCCCAGCATTTT. The encoded protein is CASSPRQGNQPQHF.

This clone has a single count. V is TRBV11-2 and J is TRBJ2-5, with D perhaps TRBD1 (5 bases). The CDR3 extends over 13 amino acids. The V and J ends lost 5 bases and 4 bases respectively, with 11 bases between them. CDR1 and CDR2 (germline): SGHAT, FQNNGV. The CDR3 here is CASSLDITETQYF. DNA of the CDR3: TGTGCCAGCAGCCTGGACATAACAGAGACCCAGTACTTC.

The chain has TRBV14 and TRBJ2-2; 14 bases match TRBD2. V lost 2 bases to trimming and J lost 4 bases; unmatched junction nucleotides: 6. There are 18 residues in the CDR3. Germline V gene sequence: CDR1 SGHDN, CDR2 FVKESK. This chain's CDR3 is CASSQSRGTSGSTGELFF. In DNA, the CDR3 is TGTGCCAGCAGCCAATCTCGGGGGACTAGCGGGAGCACCGGGGAGCTGTTTTTT.

The chain combines TRBV20-1 with TRBJ2-3; TRBD2 matches at 8 bases. Germline CDR1 DFQATT, CDR2 SNEGSKA (reference sequence). The CDR3 has 15 amino acids. V dropped 3 bases and J dropped 2; count of bases not matched to a gene: 7. The CDR3 DNA follows: TGCAGTGCTAGTCCCCTAGCGGGCCTCACAGATACGCAGTATTTT. It translates to CSASPLAGLTDTQYF.

The chain recombines TRBV19 with TRBJ2-1; TRBD2 aligns across 10 bases. Losses at the gene ends were 3 bases for V and 9 bases for J; bases not matched to a gene: 5. Germline lookup yields CDR1 LNHDA and CDR2 SQIVND (reference sequence). This CDR3 spans 14 amino acids. The CDR3 is CASSIQREGGEQFF. The CDR3 nucleotides are TGTGCCAGTAGTATTCAGCGGGAGGGCGGTGAGCAGTTCTTC.

The rearrangement joins TRBV18 to TRBJ1-2; 12 bases line up with TRBD1. CDR3 length: 16 amino acids. CDR1 is KGHSH, CDR2 LQKENI, per germline. V lost 0 bases to trimming and J lost 2 bases; unmatched junction nucleotides: 1. This CDR3 reads CASSPPGQGANYGYTF. CDR3 sequence (DNA): TGTGCCAGCTCACCACCGGGACAGGGGGCGAACTATGGCTACACCTTC.

In regard to this clone: Germline is not matched at one junction end, which may reflect a read error. The gene calls are TRBV5-1 and TRBJ2-1; 10 positions match TRBD1. This CDR3 is built from 16 residues. Germline loops: CDR1 SGHRS, CDR2 YFSETQ. The CDR3 nucleotides are TGCGCCAGCAGCTACAATCTCGGTCCCGGGACAGGGGAAGTGATCTTC. It specifies CASSYNLGPGTGEVIF.